This passage covers 7 T cell receptor beta chains from one sample sequenced in a study of T cells in localized non-small cell lung cancer. TCRdb's table, derived via immunoSEQ multiplex PCR, lists solely in-frame clones and lacks some. This table has 7,500 to 10,000 clones, about 92% appearing once. This material consisted of peripheral blood, taken before any cancer treatment. The origin of the receptors is a male donor older than 55 with stage III squamous cell lung carcinoma.

V usage is TRBV5-1 and J usage is TRBJ1-6; 8 nucleotides line up with TRBD1. Trimming cost V 5 bases and J 10 bases; bases outside gene matches: 11. The CDR3 is 15 residues long. In germline, CDR1 is SGHRS, CDR2 YFSETQ. The CDR3 spells CASSQTGQAGSPLHF. The CDR3 nucleotides are TGCGCCAGCAGTCAGACGGGACAGGCCGGGTCACCCCTCCACTTT.

This CDR3 is CASSSLTGVETQYF. The CDR3 nucleotides read TGTGCCAGCAGCTCCCTTACAGGGGTTGAGACCCAGTACTTC. J is TRBJ2-5 and V is TRBV7-2, with 7 bases identical to TRBD1. The V segment lost 4 bases and the J segment 5 bases; nucleotides outside the gene matches: 7. This CDR3 is 14 amino acids long. Germline V CDR1 and CDR2: SGHTA, FQGNSA.

V is TRBV30 and J is TRBJ2-2, with 7 bases matching TRBD1. The CDR3 contains 12 residues. Trimming removed 8 bases from V and 0 bases from J; junction bases left unmatched: 0. Germline lookup yields CDR1 GTSNPN and CDR2 SVGIG (reference sequence). The CDR3 DNA reads TGTGCCGGGACAGCGAACACCGGGGAGCTGTTTTTT. Its protein is CAGTANTGELFF. Filled out from reference TRBV30 and TRBJ2-2, the complete variable domain reads SQTIHQWPATLVQPVGSPLSLECTVEGTSNPNLYWYRQAAGRGLQLLFYSVGIGQISSEVPQNLSASRPQDRQFILSSKKLLLSDSGFYLCAGTANTGELFFGEGSRLTVL.

The rearrangement links TRBV7-3 to TRBJ1-1; D is possibly TRBD1 (5 bases). V lost 2 bases to trimming and J lost 8 bases, with 9 bases between them. Germline-derived CDR1 and CDR2 are SGHTA and FQGTGA. The CDR3 runs 12 residues. CDR3 region: CASSLQGGEAFF. Here the CDR3 DNA reads TGTGCCAGCAGCTTACAGGGAGGAGAAGCTTTCTTT.

This clone came up once. The CDR3 loop reads CASSPGLAGRELFF. CDR3 DNA: TGCGCCAGCAGCCCTGGACTAGCGGGGCGGGAGCTGTTTTTT. The rearrangement uses TRBV5-1 and TRBJ2-2, with 12 positions matching TRBD2. CDR1 and CDR2 from the germline V gene are SGHRS and YFSETQ. This CDR3 spans 14 amino acids. V lost 4 bases, J lost 9 bases, and 4 bases stayed unmatched. The full variable domain, with the rest looked up from reference TRBV5-1 and TRBJ2-2, is KAGVTQTPRYLIKTRGQQVTLSCSPISGHRSVSWYQQTPGQGLQFLFEYFSETQRNKGNFPGRFSGRQFSNSRSEMNVSTLELGDSALYLCASSPGLAGRELFFGEGSRLTVL.

This chain links TRBV11-2 with TRBJ1-3, with no clear D. This CDR3 has 15 residues. The ends were cut back, 1 base at V and 0 bases at J, with 7 bases in the middle. Germline CDR1 is SGHAT and CDR2 is FQNNGV. CDR3 sequence: CASSLGRHSGNTIYF. DNA for the CDR3: TGTGCCAGCAGCTTAGGCAGGCACTCTGGAAACACCATATATTTT.

This sequence joins TRBV7-2 and TRBJ1-5; D not resolved. The length of the CDR3 is 12 residues. Germline lookup yields CDR1 SGHTA and CDR2 FQGNSA. Between the trimmed V and J ends, which lost 6 bases and 4 bases, there was a span of 7 bases. CDR3 region: CASSGPNQPQHF. CDR3 nucleotides: TGTGCCAGCAGTGGGCCTAATCAGCCCCAGCATTTT.